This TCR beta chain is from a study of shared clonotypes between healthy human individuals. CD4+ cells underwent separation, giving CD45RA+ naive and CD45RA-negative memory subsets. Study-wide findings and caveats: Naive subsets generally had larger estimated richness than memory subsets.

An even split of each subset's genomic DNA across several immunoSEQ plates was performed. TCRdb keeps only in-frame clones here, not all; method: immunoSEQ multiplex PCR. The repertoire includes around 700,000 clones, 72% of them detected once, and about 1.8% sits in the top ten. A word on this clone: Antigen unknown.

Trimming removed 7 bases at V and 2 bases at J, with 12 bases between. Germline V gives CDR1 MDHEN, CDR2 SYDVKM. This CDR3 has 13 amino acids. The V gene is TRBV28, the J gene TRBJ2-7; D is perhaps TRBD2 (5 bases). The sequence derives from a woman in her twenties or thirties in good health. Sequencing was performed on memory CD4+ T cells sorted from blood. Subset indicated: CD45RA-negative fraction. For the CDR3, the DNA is TGTGCCAGCAAGCCTAGCCCAACCTACGAGCAGTACTTC. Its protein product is CASKPSPTYEQYF.